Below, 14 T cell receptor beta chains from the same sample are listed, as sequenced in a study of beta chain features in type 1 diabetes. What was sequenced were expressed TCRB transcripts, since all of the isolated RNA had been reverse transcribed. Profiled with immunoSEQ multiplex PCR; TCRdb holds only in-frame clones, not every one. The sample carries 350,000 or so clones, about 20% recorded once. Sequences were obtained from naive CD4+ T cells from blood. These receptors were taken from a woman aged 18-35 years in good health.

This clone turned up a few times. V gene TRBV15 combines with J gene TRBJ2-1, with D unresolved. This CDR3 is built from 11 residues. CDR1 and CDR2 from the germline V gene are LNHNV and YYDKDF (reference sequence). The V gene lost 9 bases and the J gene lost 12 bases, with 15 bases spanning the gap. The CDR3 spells CATASTELQFF. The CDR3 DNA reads TGTGCCACTGCTTCGACTGAGTTGCAGTTCTTC.

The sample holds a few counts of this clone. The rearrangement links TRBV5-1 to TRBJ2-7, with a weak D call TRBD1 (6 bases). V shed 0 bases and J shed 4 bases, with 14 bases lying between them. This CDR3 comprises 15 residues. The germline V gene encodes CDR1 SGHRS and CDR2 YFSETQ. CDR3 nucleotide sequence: TGCGCCAGCAGCTTGGTATCTGGGGGCCCATACGAGCAGTACTTC. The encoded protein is CASSLVSGGPYEQYF.

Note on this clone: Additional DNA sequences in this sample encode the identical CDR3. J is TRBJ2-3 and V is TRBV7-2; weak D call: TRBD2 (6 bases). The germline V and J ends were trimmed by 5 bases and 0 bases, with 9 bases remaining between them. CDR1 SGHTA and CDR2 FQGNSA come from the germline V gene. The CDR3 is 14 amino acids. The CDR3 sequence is CASSPRGSTDTQYF. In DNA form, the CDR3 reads TGTGCCAGCAGCCCACGGGGGAGCACAGATACGCAGTATTTT.

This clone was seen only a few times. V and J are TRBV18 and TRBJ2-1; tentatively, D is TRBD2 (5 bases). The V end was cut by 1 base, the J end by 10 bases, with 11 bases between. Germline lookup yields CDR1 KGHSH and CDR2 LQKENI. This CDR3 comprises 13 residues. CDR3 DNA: TGTGCCAGCTCACCACAGGAGACGGGGGAGCAGTTCTTC. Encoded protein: CASSPQETGEQFF.

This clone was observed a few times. The CDR3 nucleotides are TGCGCCAGCAGTATACAGGGAGCCCCTGGGGAGCAGTACTTC. Its translation: CASSIQGAPGEQYF. The chain carries TRBV10-2 and TRBJ2-7; maybe TRBD1 (6 bases). Trimming removed 5 bases from V and 7 bases from J, with 18 bases in between. Germline CDR1 reads WSHSY; CDR2 reads SAAADI. The CDR3 is 14 amino acids.

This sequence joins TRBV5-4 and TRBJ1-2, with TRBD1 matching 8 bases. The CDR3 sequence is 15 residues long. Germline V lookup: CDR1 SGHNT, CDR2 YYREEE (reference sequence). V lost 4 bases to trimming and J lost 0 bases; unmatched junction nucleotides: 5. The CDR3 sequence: CASSTGGQANYGYTF. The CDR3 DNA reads TGTGCCAGCAGCACGGGGGGACAGGCTAACTATGGCTACACCTTC.

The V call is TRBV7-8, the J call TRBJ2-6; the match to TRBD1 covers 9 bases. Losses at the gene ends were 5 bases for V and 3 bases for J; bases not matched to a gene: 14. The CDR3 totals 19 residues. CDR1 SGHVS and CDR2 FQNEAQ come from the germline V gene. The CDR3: CASSKTYRDRVGGANVLTF. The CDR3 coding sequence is TGTGCCAGCAGCAAAACGTATCGGGACAGGGTTGGTGGGGCCAACGTCCTGACTTTC. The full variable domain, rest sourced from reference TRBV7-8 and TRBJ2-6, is GAGVSQSPRYKVAKRGQDVALRCDPISGHVSLFWYQQALGQGPEFLTYFQNEAQLDKSGLPSDRFFAERPEGSVSTLKIQRTQQEDSAVYLCASSKTYRDRVGGANVLTFGAGSRLTVL.

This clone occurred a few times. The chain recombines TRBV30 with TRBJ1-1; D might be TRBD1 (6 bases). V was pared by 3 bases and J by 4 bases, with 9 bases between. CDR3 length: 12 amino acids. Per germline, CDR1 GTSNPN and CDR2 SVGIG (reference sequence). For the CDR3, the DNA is TGTGCCTGGAGGTCAGGGGCCACTGAAGCTTTCTTT. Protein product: CAWRSGATEAFF.

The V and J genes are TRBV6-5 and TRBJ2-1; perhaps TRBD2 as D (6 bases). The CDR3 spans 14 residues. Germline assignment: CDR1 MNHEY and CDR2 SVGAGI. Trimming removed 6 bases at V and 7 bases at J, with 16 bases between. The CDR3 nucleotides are TGTGCCAGCAGAAGACCCGGGACTTCGAATGAGCAGTTCTTC. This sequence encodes CASRRPGTSNEQFF.

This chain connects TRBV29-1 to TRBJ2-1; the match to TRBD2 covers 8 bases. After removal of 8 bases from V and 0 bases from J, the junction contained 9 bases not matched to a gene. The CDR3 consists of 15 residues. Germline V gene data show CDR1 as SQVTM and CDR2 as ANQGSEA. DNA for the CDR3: TGCAGCTTCAGGCGGGGGGCAAGCTCCTACAATGAGCAGTTCTTC. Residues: CSFRRGASSYNEQFF.

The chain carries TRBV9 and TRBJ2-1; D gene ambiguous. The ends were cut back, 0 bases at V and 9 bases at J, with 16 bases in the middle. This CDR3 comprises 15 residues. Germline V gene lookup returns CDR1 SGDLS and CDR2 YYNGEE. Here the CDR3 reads CASSVASIVYGEQFF. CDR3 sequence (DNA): TGTGCCAGCAGCGTAGCTAGTATAGTATACGGTGAGCAGTTCTTC.

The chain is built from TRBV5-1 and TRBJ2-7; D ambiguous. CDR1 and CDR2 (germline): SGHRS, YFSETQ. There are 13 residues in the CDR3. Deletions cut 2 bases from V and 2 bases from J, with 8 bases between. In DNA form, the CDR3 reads TGCGCCAGCAGCTTACAGTATCCCTACGAGCAGTACTTC. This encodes CASSLQYPYEQYF.

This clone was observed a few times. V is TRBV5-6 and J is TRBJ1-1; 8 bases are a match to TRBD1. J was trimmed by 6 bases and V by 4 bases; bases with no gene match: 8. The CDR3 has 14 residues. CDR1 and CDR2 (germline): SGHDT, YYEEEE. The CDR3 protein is CASSGTGSTAEAFF. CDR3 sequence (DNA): TGTGCCAGCAGCGGGACAGGATCGACCGCTGAAGCTTTCTTT.

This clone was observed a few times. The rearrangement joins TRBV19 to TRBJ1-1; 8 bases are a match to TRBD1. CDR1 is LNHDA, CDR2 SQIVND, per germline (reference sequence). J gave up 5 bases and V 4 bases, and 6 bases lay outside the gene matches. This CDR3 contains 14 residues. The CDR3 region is CASSTQGASTEAFF. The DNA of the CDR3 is TGTGCCAGTAGTACGCAGGGGGCCAGTACTGAAGCTTTCTTT.